This T cell receptor (beta chain) is from a study of shared clonotypes between healthy human individuals. For this clone: Its target is unknown. The same CDR3 arises from other DNA sequences in this sample as well.

General study results and limits: Clonotype sharing among the donors was expected to vary with sequencing depth. A few donors showed sharing of 4.5% to 6% of naive CD4 clonotypes. All-four-donor shared clonotypes had higher generation probabilities than non-shared clonotypes did.

CDR3 length: 13 residues. CDR1 is GTSNPN and CDR2 is SVGIG in the germline V gene (reference sequence). Trimming removed 2 bases at V and 0 bases at J, with 7 bases between. Samples underwent the assay at deep level. Repertoires were generated with immunoSEQ multiplex PCR, while TCRdb's copy carries only in-frame clones and drops some. The sample contains nearly 1,000,000 clones, 70% to 85% of which appear only once. This TCR came from a man aged 18 to 29 in good health. The specimen sequenced was memory CD4+ T cells sorted from blood. Stated subset: CD45RA-negative fraction. The rearrangement joins TRBV30 to TRBJ1-1; D perhaps matches TRBD1 (6 bases). In nucleotides, the CDR3 is TGTGCCTGGAGTAGGACAGTGAACACTGAAGCTTTCTTT. It codes for CAWSRTVNTEAFF.